The following is a TCR beta chain sequence with its context. The data originate from a study of blood T cells in healthy people across ages. The CDR3 is made up of 14 amino acids. Germline CDR1 and CDR2: SGHVS and FQNEAQ. Then a second PCR, running about 6 to 11 cycles, was carried out with a sample-barcoded 5' primer and a J-beta primer mix. TCRdb fed the 5' RACE reads into MiXCR, producing one record per CDR3 protein. This table has 550,000 to 800,000 distinct CDR3 sequences, around 21% appearing once. The sequenced sample consisted of blood. The clonotype comes from a man between 65 and 79 years old in good health. The J gene is TRBJ2-5, the V gene TRBV7-8, with 7 bases that match TRBD1. The J call is doubtful: the DNA matches TRBJ2-7 better. The CDR3 region has the DNA TGTGCCAGCACGCACCGGACAGGTCCCTACGAGCAGTACTTC. Translation: CASTHRTGPYEQYF.